Sequencing of this TCR beta chain was carried out in a study of OX40 agonist ivuxolimab in advanced cancers. CDR1 SEHNR and CDR2 FQNEAQ come from the germline V gene (reference sequence). V was pared by 5 bases and J by 0 bases, with 4 bases of the junction left unmatched. This CDR3 contains 16 residues. Study-wide results and limits: Some of the nonresponding patients also showed low levels of normalized T-cell clonal expansion. Clones of CD4+ and CD8+ blood T cells grew by week 6 at doses of 0.1 to 3.0 mg/kg.

Some clones are missing from TCRdb's copy, which holds only in-frame ones; the method was immunoSEQ multiplex PCR. The profile shows approximately 22,000 clones, about 85% of them singletons. As to this clone: What it binds is unknown.

The sequenced sample was CD4+ or CD8+ T cells sorted from blood, obtained in a trial of the OX40 agonist ivuxolimab. The receptor's source is an adult with an advanced solid tumor such as melanoma, head and neck, liver or kidney cancer. V gene TRBV7-9 combines with J gene TRBJ2-1; 10 nucleotides match TRBD1. CDR3 DNA: TGTGCCAGCAGCCTTCGGGACAGGGGCTCCTACAATGAGCAGTTCTTC. As protein: CASSLRDRGSYNEQFF.